This T cell receptor (beta chain) comes out of a study of T cell repertoires in cytomegalovirus infection. Looking at the study overall: Both a matching HLA type and CMV infection were indicated by public TCR beta signatures. Study-wide results and caveats: HLA-C-restricted CMV clonotypes gave the most frequent clonotype in two of eight donors. The cumulative frequency of public TCR beta families distinguished individuals who carried CMV together with the relevant HLA.

Points on this clonotype: The antigen remains unidentified.

MiXCR, run by TCRdb on the reads, gives a single entry per CDR3 protein. Of approximately 750,000 distinct CDR3 sequences detected, about 40% appear once; the ten largest clones hold 2.5% to 3%. Germline V lookup: CDR1 SGHKS, CDR2 YYEKEE (reference sequence). The CDR3 is made up of 17 amino acids. With V trimmed by 0 bases and J by 3 bases, 12 bases remained unmatched. This chain links TRBV5-5 with TRBJ2-7; TRBD1 matches at 7 bases. The origin of this receptor is a human donor in good health (CMV status not recorded). Some clones in this sample may be carry-over from other donors' samples. The sample comprised PBMCs. This CDR3 is CASSLEFFVRGNYEQYF. The DNA for the CDR3 is TGTGCCAGCAGCTTGGAGTTCTTCGTCAGGGGGAACTACGAGCAGTACTTC.